A single sample gave rise to the 8 T cell receptor beta chains below, sequenced in a study of CD8+ T cells in alopecia areata. cDNA reverse transcribed from extracted RNA served as the sequencing template. The table came from immunoSEQ multiplex PCR; TCRdb's copy has only in-frame clones and leaves some out. The sample includes over 100,000 clones, 53% seen only once; the top ten take just over 0.45%. The treatment denotes: oral pan-JAK inhibitor, 5-10 mg twice daily. Sequences were derived from CD4+ T cells sorted from blood, sampled at week 4, from a patient treated with tofacitinib. The receptors stem from a human donor with alopecia areata.

The rearrangement joins TRBV29-1 to TRBJ2-7; D possibly uses TRBD1 or TRBD2 (5 bases each). Germline CDR1 SQVTM, CDR2 ANQGSEA. CDR3 length equals 12 residues. The CDR3 bases are TGCACCATTTCTTGGGACGGCTACGAGCAGTACTTC. Translating it yields CTISWDGYEQYF.

V gene TRBV6-5 combines with J gene TRBJ2-2; TRBD1 is a possible D gene (5 bases). The V gene's germline CDR1 is MNHEY and CDR2 SVGAGI. The CDR3 runs to 14 residues. Trimming removed 2 bases at V and 3 bases at J, with 7 bases between. The CDR3 reads CASSYDSYTGELFF. In DNA, the CDR3 is TGTGCCAGCAGTTACGACAGCTACACCGGGGAGCTGTTTTTT.

Only one count was recorded for this clone. The rearrangement links TRBV30 to TRBJ1-4; a possible D gene is TRBD1 (5 bases). This CDR3 contains 16 residues. Germline V gene lookup returns CDR1 GTSNPN and CDR2 SVGIG (reference sequence). The V end lost 3 bases, the J end lost 0 bases, and 14 bases lay between the germline ends. CDR3 sequence: CAWRSGTVATNEKLFF. CDR3 DNA sequence: TGTGCCTGGAGGAGTGGGACGGTTGCAACTAATGAAAAACTGTTTTTT.

The chain combines TRBV14 with TRBJ1-1, with unresolved D. This CDR3 comprises 12 residues. Trimming left V 4 bases short and J 2 bases short, with 5 bases between. CDR1 is SGHDN, CDR2 FVKESK, per germline. CDR3 nucleotide sequence: TGTGCCAGCAGCCGGCTTAACACTGAAGCTTTCTTT. Translation: CASSRLNTEAFF.

In its sample, this clone was seen a few times. The chain recombines TRBV19 with TRBJ2-6; D uncertain. This CDR3 has 13 amino acids. V was pared by 5 bases and J by 2 bases, with 4 bases between. Germline V gene data show CDR1 as LNHDA and CDR2 as SQIVND (reference sequence). The CDR3 region is CASSSAGANVLTF. The CDR3, as DNA: TGTGCCAGTAGTTCAGCTGGGGCCAACGTCCTGACTTTC. Looking up the rest from reference TRBV19 and TRBJ2-6 gives the full variable domain: DGGITQSPKYLFRKEGQNVTLSCEQNLNHDAMYWYRQDPGQGLRLIYYSQIVNDFQKGDIAEGYSVSREKKESFPLTVTSAQKNPTAFYLCASSSAGANVLTFGAGSRLTVL.

The V gene is TRBV29-1, the J gene TRBJ1-5, with unresolved D. Trimming took off 7 bases at V and 2 bases at J, with 9 bases between the two ends. CDR1 SQVTM and CDR2 ANQGSEA come from the germline V gene. This CDR3 has 12 residues. The CDR3 region has the DNA TGCAGCGCCCAAAATGGCAATCAGCCCCAGCATTTT. Amino acids: CSAQNGNQPQHF.

This clone has a handful of counts. The genes are TRBV29-1 and TRBJ2-5, with D hard to call. Trimming took off 4 bases at V and 1 base at J, with 7 bases between the two ends. The CDR3 is made up of 12 amino acids. The V gene's germline CDR1 is SQVTM and CDR2 ANQGSEA. CDR3 loop: CSVGFSQETQYF. CDR3 in DNA: TGCAGCGTTGGATTCTCCCAAGAGACCCAGTACTTC.

The genes are TRBV27 and TRBJ2-1; 7 positions match TRBD1. This CDR3 has 12 amino acids. Per germline, CDR1 MNHEY and CDR2 SMNVEV (reference sequence). After removal of 4 bases from V and 7 bases from J, the junction contained 1 base not matched to a gene. CDR3 DNA: TGTGCCAGCAGTTCACAGGGGAATGAGCAGTTCTTC. Amino acid sequence: CASSSQGNEQFF.